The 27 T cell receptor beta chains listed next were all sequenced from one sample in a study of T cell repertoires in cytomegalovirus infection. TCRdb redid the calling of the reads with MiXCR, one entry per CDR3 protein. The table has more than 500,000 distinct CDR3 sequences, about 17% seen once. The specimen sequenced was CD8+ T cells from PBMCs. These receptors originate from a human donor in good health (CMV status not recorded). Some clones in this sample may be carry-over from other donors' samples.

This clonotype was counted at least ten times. The CDR3 nucleotides are TGCGCCAGCAGCCCCCCTGGAGGGGGCCGGGACAATGAGCAGTTCTTC. This translates into CASSPPGGGRDNEQFF. The rearrangement uses TRBV4-1 and TRBJ2-1, with D perhaps matching TRBD1 (7 bases). Trimming took off 4 bases at V and 5 bases at J, with 18 bases between the two ends. Germline CDR1 is MGHRA and CDR2 is YSYEKL. The CDR3 has 16 residues.

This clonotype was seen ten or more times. The CDR3: CASSLEGTGGRGYTF. The CDR3 nucleotides are TGTGCCAGCAGCTTAGAAGGGACAGGGGGCCGTGGCTACACCTTC. The J gene is TRBJ1-2, the V gene TRBV7-2, with TRBD1 identical over 12 bases. The CDR3 is 15 amino acids. From germline, CDR1 is SGHTA and CDR2 FQGNSA. Trimming took 1 base from V and 7 from J; bases not matched to a gene: 4.

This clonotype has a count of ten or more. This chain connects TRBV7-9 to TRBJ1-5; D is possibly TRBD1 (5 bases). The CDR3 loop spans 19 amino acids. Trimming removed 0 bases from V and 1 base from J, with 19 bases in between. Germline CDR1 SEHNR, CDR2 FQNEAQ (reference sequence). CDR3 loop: CASSLARDALGASNQPQHF. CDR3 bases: TGTGCCAGCAGCTTAGCGAGGGACGCATTAGGGGCGAGCAATCAGCCCCAGCATTTT.

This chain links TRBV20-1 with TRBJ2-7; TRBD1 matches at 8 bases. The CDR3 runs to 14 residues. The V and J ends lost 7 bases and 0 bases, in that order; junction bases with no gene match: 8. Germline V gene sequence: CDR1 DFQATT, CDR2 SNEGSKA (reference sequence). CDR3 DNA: TGCAGTGGGCACGGGACAGGTAGCTCCTACGAGCAGTACTTC. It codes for CSGHGTGSSYEQYF.

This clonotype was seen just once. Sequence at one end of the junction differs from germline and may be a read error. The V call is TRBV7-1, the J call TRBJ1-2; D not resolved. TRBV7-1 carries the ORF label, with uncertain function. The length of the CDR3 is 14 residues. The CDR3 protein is CASSSPDYTVGYTF. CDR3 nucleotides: TGTGCAAGCAGCTCCCCGGACTACACCGTGGGCTACACCTTC.

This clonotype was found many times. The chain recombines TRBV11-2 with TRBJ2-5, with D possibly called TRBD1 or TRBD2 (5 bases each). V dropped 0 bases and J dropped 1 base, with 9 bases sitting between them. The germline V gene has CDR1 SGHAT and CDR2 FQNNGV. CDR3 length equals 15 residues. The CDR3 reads CASSLEFGTQETQYF. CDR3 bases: TGTGCCAGCAGCTTAGAATTCGGGACCCAAGAGACCCAGTACTTC.

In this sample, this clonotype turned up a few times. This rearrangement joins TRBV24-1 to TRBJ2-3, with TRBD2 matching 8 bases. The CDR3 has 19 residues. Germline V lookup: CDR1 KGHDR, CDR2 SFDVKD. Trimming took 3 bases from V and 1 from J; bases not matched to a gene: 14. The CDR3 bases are TGTGCCACCAGTGATGTAAGATCCGCGGGAGGTTGGCGCACAGATACGCAGTATTTT. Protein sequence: CATSDVRSAGGWRTDTQYF.

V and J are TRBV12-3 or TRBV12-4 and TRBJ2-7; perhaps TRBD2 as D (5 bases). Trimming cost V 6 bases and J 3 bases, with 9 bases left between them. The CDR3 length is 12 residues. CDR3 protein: CASSSLDYEQYF. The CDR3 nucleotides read TGTGCCAGCAGCTCACTAGACTACGAGCAGTACTTC.

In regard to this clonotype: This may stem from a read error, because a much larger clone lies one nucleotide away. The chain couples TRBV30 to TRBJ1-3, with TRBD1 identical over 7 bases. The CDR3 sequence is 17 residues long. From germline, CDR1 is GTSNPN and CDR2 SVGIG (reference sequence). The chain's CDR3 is CPWSHVSGRGYGNTIYF. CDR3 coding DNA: TGTCCCTGGAGCCACGTATCCGGCAGGGGGTACGGAAACACCATATATTTT.

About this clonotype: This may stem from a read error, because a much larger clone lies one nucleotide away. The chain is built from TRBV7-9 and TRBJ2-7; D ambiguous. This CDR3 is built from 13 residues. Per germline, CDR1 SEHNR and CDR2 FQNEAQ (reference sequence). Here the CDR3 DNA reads TGTGTCAGCAGCTATCCCTCGGGCTCCGAGCAGTACTTC. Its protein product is CVSSYPSGSEQYF.

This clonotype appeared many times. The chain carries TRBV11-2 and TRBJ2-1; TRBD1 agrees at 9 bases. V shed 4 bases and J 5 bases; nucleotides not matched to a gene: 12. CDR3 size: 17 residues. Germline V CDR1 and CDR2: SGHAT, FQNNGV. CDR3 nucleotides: TGTGCCAGCAGCTCGCACTCGGGACAGGGAGGCGACAATGAGCAGTTCTTC. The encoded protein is CASSSHSGQGGDNEQFF.

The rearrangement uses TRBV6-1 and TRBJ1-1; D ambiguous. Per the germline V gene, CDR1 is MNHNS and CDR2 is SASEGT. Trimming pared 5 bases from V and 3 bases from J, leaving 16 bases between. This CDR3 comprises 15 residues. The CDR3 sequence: CASSPPRGGYTEAFF. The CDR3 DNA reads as TGTGCCAGCAGTCCTCCTCGCGGCGGATACACTGAAGCTTTCTTT.

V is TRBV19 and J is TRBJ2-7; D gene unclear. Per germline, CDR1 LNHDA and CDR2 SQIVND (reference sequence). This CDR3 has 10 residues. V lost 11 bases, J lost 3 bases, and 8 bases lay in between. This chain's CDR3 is CAGRYYEQYF. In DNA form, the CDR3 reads TGTGCCGGCCGATACTACGAGCAGTACTTC.

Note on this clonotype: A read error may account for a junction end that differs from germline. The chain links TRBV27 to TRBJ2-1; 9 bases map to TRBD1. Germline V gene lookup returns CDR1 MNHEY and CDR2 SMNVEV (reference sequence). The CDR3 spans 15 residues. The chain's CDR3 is CASSFRDRDINDQFF. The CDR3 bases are TGTGCCAGCAGTTTCCGGGACAGGGACATCAATGATCAGTTCTTC.

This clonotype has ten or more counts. The CDR3 bases are TGTGCCTGGAGTCCAGGAGATCTCTACGAGCAGTACTTC. Translating gives CAWSPGDLYEQYF. The chain recombines TRBV30 with TRBJ2-7, with D uncertain. V was shortened by 2 bases and J by 3 bases, with 11 bases between the two germline ends. CDR3 length equals 13 residues. The germline V gene has CDR1 GTSNPN and CDR2 SVGIG (reference sequence).

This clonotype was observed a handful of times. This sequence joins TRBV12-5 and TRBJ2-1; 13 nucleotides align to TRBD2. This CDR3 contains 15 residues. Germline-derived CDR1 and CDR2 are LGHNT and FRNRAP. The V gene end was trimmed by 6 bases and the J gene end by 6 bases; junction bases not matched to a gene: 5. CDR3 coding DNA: TGTGCTAGTGGCTTGACTAGCGGGGGGCCCAATGAGCAGTTCTTC. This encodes CASGLTSGGPNEQFF.

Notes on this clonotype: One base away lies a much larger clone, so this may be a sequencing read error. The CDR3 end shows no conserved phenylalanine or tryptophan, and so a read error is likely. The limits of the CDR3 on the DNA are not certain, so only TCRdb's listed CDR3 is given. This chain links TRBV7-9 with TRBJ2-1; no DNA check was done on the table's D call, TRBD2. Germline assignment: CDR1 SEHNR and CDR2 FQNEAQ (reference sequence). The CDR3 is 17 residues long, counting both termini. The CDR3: CASSTTGGGLAGAVEFL.

CDR3 loop: CASRPDRANTGELFF. The DNA of the CDR3 is TGTGCCAGCAGGCCCGACAGGGCGAACACCGGGGAGCTGTTTTTT. The rearrangement links TRBV6-2 or TRBV6-3 to TRBJ2-2, with TRBD1 identical over 7 bases. Germline V gene data show CDR1 as MNHEY and CDR2 as SVGEGT. The junction had 4 bases not matched to a gene; V was cut back by 6 bases and J by 0 bases. This CDR3 comprises 15 residues.

The CDR3 nucleotides are TGTGCCAGCAGTTTCCGGATCAGGCCCTACGAGCAGTACTTC. It specifies CASSFRIRPYEQYF. The chain carries TRBV27 and TRBJ2-7, with D unclear. The germline V gene encodes CDR1 MNHEY and CDR2 SMNVEV (reference sequence). This CDR3 is built from 14 residues. Trimming took off 3 bases at V and 2 bases at J, with 11 bases between the two ends.

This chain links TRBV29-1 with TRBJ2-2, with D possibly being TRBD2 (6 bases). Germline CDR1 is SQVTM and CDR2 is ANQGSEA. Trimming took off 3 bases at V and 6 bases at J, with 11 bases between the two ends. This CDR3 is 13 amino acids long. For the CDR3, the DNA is TGCAGCGTTGAGGGACTCGTCCCCGGGGAGCTGTTTTTT. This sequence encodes CSVEGLVPGELFF.

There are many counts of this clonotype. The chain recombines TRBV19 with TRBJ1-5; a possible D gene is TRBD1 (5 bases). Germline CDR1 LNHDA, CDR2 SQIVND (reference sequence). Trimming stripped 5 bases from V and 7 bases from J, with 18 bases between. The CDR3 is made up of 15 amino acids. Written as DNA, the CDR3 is TGTGCCAGTAGTCTTGCGGGCAGGGTTGGGCAGCCCCAGCATTTT. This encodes CASSLAGRVGQPQHF.

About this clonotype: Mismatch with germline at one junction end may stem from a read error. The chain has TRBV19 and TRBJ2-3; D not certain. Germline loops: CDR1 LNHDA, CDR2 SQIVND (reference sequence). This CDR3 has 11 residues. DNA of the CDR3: TGTGCCAGTAGTTCGACAAATACGAAGTATTTT. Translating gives CASSSTNTKYF.

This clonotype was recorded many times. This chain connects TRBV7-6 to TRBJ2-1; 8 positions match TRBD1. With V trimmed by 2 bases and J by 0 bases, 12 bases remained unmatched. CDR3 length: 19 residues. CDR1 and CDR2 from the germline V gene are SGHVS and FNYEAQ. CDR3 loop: CASSLSQGARRNSYNEQFF. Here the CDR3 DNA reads TGTGCCAGCAGCTTATCCCAGGGGGCGCGTAGAAACTCCTACAATGAGCAGTTCTTC.

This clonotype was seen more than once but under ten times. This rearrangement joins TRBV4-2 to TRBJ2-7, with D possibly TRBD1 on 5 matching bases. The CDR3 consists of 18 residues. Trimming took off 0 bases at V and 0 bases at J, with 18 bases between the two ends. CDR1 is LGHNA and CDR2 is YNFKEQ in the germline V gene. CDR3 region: CASSQDPWGSLSSYEQYF. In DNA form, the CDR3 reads TGTGCCAGCAGCCAAGATCCGTGGGGCAGCTTAAGCTCCTACGAGCAGTACTTC.

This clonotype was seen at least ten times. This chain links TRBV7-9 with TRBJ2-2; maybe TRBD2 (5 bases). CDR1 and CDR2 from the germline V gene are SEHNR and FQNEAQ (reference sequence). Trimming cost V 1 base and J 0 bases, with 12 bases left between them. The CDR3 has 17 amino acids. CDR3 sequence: CASSLVDILANTGELFF. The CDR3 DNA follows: TGTGCCAGCAGCTTAGTCGACATACTAGCGAACACCGGGGAGCTGTTTTTT.

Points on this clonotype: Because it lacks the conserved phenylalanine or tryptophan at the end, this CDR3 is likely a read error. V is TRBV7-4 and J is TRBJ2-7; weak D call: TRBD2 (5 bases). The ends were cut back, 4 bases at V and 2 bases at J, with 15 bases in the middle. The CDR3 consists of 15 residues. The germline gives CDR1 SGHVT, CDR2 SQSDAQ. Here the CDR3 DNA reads TGTGCCAGCAGCTCCCGGACTTATAGCCCCTACGAGCAGTACTTA. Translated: CASSSRTYSPYEQYL.

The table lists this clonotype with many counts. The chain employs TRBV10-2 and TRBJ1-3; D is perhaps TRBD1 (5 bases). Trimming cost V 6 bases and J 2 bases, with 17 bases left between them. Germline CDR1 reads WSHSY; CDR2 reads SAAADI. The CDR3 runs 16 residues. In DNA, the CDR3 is TGCGCCAGCAGAGACTCACGGGCAGGGACTGGAAACACCATATATTTT. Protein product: CASRDSRAGTGNTIYF.